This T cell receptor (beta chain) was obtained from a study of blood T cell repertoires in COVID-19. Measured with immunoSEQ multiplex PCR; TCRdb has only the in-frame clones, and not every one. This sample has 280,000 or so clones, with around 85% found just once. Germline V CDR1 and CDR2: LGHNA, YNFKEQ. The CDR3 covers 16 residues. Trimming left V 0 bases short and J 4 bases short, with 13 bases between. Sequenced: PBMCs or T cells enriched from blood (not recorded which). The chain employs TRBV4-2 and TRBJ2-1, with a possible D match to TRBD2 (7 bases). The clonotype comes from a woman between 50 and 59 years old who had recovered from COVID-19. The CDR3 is CASSQEGEGGYNEQFF. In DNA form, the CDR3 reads TGTGCCAGCAGCCAAGAGGGAGAGGGGGGGTACAATGAGCAGTTCTTC.